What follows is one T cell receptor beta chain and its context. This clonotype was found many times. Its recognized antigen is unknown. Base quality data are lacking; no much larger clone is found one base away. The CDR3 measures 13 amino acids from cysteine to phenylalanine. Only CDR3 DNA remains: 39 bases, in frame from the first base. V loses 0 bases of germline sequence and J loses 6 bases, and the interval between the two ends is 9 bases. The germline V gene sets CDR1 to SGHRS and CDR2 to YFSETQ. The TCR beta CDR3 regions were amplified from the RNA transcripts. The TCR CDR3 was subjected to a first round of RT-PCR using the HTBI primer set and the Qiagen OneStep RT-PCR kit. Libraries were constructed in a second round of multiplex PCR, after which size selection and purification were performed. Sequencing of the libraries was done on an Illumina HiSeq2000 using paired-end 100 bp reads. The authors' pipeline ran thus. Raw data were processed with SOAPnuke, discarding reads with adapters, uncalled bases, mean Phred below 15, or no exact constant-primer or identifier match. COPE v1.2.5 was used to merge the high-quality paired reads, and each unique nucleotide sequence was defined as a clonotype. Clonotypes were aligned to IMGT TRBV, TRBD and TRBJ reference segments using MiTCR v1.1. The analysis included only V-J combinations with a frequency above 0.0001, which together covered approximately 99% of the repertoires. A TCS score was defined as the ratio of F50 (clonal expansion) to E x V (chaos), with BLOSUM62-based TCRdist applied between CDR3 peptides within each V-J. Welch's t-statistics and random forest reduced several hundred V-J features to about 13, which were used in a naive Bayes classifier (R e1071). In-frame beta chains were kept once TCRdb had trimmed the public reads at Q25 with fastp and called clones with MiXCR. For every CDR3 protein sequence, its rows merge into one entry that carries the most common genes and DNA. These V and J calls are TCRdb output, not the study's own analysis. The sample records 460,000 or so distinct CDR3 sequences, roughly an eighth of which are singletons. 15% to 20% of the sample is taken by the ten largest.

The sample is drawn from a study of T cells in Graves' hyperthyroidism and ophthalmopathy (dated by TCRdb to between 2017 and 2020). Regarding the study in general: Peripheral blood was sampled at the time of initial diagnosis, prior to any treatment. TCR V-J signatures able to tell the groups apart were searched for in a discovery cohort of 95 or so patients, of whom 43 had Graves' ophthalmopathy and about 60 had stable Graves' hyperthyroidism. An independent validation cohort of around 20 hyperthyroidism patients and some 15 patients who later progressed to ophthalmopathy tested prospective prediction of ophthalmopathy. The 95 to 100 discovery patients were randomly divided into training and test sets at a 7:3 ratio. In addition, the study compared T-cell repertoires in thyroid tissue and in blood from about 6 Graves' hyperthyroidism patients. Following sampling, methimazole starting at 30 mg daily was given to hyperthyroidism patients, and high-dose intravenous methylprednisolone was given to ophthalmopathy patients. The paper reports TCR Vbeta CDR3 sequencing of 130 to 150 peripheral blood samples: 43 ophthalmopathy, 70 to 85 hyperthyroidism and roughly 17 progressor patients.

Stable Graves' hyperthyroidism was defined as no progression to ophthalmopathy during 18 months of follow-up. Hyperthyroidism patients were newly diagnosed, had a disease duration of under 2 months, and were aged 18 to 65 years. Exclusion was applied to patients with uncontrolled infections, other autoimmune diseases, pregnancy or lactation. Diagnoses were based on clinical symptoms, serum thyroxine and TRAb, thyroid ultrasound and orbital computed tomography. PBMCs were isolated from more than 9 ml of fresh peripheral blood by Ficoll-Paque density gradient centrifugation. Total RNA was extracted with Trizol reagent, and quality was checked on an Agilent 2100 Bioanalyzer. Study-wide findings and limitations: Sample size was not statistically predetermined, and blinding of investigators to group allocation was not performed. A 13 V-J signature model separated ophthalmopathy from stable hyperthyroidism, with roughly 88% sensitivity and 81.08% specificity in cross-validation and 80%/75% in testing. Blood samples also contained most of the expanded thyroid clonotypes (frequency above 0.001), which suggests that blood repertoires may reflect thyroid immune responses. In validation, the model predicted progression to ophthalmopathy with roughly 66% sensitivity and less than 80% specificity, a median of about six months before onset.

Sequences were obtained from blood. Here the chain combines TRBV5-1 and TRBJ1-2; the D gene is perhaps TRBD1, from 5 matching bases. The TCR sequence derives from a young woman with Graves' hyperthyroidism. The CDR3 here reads CASSLVQGDGYTF. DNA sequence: TGCGCCAGCAGCTTGGTCCAGGGTGATGGCTACACCTTC.